The entry below describes one T cell receptor (beta chain). Its antigen is undetermined. Sequenced by immunoSEQ multiplex PCR; TCRdb stores in-frame clones only, minus some. The sample yields roughly 700,000 clones, around 89% seen once. This sample was included in a study of Ad26.COV2.S vaccination and SARS-CoV-2 variants. Notes on the study in general: Vaccinated individuals (as opposed to placebo recipients) had higher spike-specific TCR breadth. Assessments of TCR breadth and depth may have underestimated the total T cell responses. Breadth, reportedly substantial, characterized the spike-specific CD8+ and CD4+ T cell responses after vaccination.

Deletions cut 4 bases from V and 1 base from J, with 8 bases between. From germline, CDR1 is SGHNT and CDR2 YYREEE (reference sequence). CDR3 length: 13 residues. Treatment indicated: about 20 received Ad26.COV2.S at low or high dose, single or two shots; about 5 received placebo; per-sample allocation not given. Day 63 after the first injection of vaccine or placebo was the sampling time. What was given as vaccine was an Ad26 vector encoding Wuhan-strain SARS-CoV-2 spike. The TCR sequence derives from a person aged 18-65 years who received the Ad26.COV2.S COVID-19 vaccine or a placebo. The chain carries TRBV5-4 and TRBJ2-5, with D possibly called TRBD1 or TRBD2 (5 bases each). The material was peripheral blood, obtained in a trial of Ad26.COV2.S vaccine versus placebo. Written as DNA, the CDR3 is TGTGCCAGCAGCCGGGACGTCCAAGAGACCCAGTACTTC. Protein: CASSRDVQETQYF.